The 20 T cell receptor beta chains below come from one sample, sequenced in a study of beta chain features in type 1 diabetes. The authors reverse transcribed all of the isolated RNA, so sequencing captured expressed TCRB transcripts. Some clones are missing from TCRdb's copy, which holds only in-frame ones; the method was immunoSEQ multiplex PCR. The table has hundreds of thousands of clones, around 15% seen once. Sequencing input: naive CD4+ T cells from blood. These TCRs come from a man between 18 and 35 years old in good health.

The CDR3 DNA is TGCGCCAGCAGCCCCAGACTAGCGGGAGGGCCAGAAGGGTTTCGCACAGATACGCAGTATTTT. Translating gives CASSPRLAGGPEGFRTDTQYF. The gene calls are TRBV4-1 and TRBJ2-3; 14 bases are shared with TRBD2. J was trimmed by 1 base and V by 4 bases; bases with no gene match: 16. Germline assignment: CDR1 MGHRA and CDR2 YSYEKL. There are 21 residues in the CDR3.

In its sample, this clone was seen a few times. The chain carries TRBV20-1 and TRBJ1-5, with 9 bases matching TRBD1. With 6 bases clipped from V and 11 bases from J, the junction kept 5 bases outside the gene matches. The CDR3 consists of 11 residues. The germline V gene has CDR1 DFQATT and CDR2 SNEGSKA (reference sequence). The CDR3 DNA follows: TGCAGTGCCCTGTGGGACAGGGCCCAGCATTTT. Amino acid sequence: CSALWDRAQHF.

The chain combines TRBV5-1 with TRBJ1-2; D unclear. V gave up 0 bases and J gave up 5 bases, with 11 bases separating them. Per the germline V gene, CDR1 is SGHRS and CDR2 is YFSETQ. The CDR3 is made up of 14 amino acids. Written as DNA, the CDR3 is TGCGCCAGCAGCTTGGTCGGGGAAAAGTATGGCTACACCTTC. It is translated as CASSLVGEKYGYTF.

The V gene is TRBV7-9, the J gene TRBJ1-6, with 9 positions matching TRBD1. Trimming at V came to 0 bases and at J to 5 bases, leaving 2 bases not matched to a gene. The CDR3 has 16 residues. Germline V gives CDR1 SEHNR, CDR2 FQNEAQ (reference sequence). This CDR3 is CASSLAWTGDNSPLHF. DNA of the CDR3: TGTGCCAGCAGCTTAGCCTGGACAGGGGATAATTCACCCCTCCACTTT.

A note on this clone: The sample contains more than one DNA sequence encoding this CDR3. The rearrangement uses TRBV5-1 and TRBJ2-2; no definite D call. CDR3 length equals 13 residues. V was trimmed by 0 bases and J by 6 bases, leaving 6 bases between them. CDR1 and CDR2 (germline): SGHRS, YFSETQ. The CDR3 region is CASSLVGPGELFF. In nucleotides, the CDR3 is TGCGCCAGCAGCTTGGTCGGACCCGGGGAGCTGTTTTTT.

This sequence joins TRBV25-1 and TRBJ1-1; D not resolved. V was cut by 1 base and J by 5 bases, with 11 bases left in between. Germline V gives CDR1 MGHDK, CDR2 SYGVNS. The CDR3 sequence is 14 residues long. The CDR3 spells CASSESSISTEAFF. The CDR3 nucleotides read TGTGCCAGCAGTGAATCCTCCATATCGACTGAAGCTTTCTTT.

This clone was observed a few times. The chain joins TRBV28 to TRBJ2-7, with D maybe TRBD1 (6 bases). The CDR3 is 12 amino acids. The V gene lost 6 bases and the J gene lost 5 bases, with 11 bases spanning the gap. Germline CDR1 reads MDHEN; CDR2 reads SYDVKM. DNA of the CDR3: TGTGCCAGCAGACTACAGGGCCACGAGCAGTACTTC. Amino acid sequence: CASRLQGHEQYF.

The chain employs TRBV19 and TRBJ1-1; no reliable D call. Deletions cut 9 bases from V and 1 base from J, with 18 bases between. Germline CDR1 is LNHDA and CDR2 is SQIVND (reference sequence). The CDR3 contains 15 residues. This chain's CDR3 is CASRTHLNPNTEAFF. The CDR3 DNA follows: TGTGCCAGCAGGACGCACCTTAACCCGAACACTGAAGCTTTCTTT. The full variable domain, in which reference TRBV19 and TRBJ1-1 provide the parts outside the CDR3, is DGGITQSPKYLFRKEGQNVTLSCEQNLNHDAMYWYRQDPGQGLRLIYYSQIVNDFQKGDIAEGYSVSREKKESFPLTVTSAQKNPTAFYLCASRTHLNPNTEAFFGQGTRLTVV.

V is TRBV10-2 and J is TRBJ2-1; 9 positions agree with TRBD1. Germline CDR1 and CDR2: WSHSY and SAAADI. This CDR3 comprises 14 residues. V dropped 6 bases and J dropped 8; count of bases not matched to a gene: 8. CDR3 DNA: TGCGCCAGCAGGGGGACAGGGACAACCCATGAGCAGTTCTTC. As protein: CASRGTGTTHEQFF.

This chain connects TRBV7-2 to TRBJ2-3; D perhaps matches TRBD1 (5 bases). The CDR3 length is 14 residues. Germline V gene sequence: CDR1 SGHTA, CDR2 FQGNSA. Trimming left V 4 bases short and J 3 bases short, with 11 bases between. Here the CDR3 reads CASSSPRVTDTQYF. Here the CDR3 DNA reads TGTGCCAGCAGCTCCCCCAGGGTAACAGATACGCAGTATTTT.

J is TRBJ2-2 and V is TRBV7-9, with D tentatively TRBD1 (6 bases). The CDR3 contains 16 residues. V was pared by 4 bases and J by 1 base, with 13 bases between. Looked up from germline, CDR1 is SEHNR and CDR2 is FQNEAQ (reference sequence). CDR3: CASSSHGRGNTGELFF. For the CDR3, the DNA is TGTGCCAGCAGCTCGCACGGCAGGGGGAACACCGGGGAGCTGTTTTTT.

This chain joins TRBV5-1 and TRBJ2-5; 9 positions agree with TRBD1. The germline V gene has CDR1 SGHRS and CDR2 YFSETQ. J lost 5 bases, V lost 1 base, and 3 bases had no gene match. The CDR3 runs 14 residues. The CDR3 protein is CASSLRTGEETQYF. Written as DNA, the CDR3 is TGCGCCAGCAGCTTGAGGACAGGGGAGGAGACCCAGTACTTC.

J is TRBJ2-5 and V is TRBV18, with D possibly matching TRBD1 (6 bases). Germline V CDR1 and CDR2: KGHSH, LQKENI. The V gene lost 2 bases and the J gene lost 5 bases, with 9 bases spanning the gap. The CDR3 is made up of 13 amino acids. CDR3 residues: CASSPGGYETQYF. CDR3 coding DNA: TGTGCCAGCTCACCAGGGGGCTACGAGACCCAGTACTTC.

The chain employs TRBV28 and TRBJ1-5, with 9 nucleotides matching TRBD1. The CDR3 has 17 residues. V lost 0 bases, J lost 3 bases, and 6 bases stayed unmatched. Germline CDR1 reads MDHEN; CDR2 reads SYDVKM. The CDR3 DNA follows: TGTGCCAGCAGTTTATGGGGAGGGACAGGGCACAATCAGCCCCAGCATTTT. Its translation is CASSLWGGTGHNQPQHF.

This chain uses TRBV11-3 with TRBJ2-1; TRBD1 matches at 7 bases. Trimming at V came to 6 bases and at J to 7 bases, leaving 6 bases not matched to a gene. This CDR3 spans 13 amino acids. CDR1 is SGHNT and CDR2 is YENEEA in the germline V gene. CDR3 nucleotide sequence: TGTGCCAGCAGGAAGACAGGGCGAAATGAGCAGTTCTTC. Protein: CASRKTGRNEQFF.

This chain's CDR3 is CASSYGGRNYEQYF. The CDR3 bases are TGTGCCAGCAGTTACGGCGGGAGAAACTACGAGCAGTACTTC. The chain carries TRBV6-5 and TRBJ2-7, with 7 positions matching TRBD2. The CDR3 consists of 14 residues. Germline assignment: CDR1 MNHEY and CDR2 SVGAGI. V shed 2 bases, J shed 3 bases, and the junction held 4 bases outside the gene matches.

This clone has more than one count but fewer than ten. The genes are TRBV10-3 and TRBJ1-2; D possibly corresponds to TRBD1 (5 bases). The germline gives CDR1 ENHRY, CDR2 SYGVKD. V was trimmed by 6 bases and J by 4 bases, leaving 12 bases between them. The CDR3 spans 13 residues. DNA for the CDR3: TGTGCCATCAGGATTACAGGTTCCTATGGCTACACCTTC. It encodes CAIRITGSYGYTF.

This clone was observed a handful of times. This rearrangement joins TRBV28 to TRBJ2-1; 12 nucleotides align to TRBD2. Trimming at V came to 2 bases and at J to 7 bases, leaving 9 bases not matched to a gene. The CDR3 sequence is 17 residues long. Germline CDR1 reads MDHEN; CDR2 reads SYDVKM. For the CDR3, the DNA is TGTGCCAGCAGTTTAGGGCTAGCGGGAGGGAGATTGAATGAGCAGTTCTTC. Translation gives CASSLGLAGGRLNEQFF.

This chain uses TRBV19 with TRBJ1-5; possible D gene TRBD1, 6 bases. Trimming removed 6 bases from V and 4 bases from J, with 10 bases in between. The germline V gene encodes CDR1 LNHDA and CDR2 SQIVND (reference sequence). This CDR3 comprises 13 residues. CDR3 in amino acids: CASRRQGNQPQHF. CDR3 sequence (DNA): TGTGCCAGTAGGCGGCAGGGGAATCAGCCCCAGCATTTT.

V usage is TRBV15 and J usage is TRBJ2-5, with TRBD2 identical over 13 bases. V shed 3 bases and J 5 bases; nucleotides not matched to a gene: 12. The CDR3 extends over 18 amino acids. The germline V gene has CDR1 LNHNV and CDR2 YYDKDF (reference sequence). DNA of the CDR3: TGTGCCACCAGCAGGGGACTAGCGGGATTGGGCGGGGGTGAGACCCAGTACTTC. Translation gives CATSRGLAGLGGGETQYF.